The next 20 T cell receptor beta chains were all read from a single sample in a study of regulatory T cells in long-lasting Graves disease listed by TCRdb under 2021. Libraries were built with multiplex PCR. Instrument used: Illumina HiSeq 4000. iRepertoire HTBI primers and Arm-PCR amplification of CDR3 regions were used to construct TCR beta libraries. TCRdb reran the public reads through fastp at Q25 and MiXCR, keeping productive beta chains. Rows merge per CDR3 protein into single entries with the most common DNA and genes. The sample table records about 350,000 distinct CDR3 sequences; under 20% of these occur just once. The top ten hold just over 20% of the sample. The time point label, as the study defines it: newly diagnosed GD, antithyroid drugs for less than 3 months. RNA was extracted from PBMCs in TRIzol for both TCR sequencing and RNA sequencing. The sample was also reused in another study, on T cells in Graves' hyperthyroidism and ophthalmopathy.

The specimen was peripheral blood mononuclear cells (PBMCs), collected at new diagnosis, from a patient treated with antithyroid drugs. Receptor source: a woman between 18 and 30 years old with Graves disease. Donor details come from another sample of the same person, matched by shared clones.

This clonotype occurred many times. The V and J genes are TRBV18 and TRBJ2-7; 7 bases line up with TRBD2. The germline CDR1 and CDR2 sequences are KGHSH and LQKENI. This CDR3 is built from 15 residues. J lost 2 bases, V lost 3 bases, and 7 bases had no gene match. CDR3 amino acids: CASSPAGDPAYEQYF. The CDR3 nucleotides read TGTGCCAGCTCACCGGCGGGGGACCCTGCCTACGAGCAGTACTTC.

This clonotype was recorded many times. V is TRBV20-1 and J is TRBJ2-1, with D possibly matching TRBD2 (5 bases). The V end was cut by 5 bases, the J end by 4 bases, with 15 bases between. The germline V gene encodes CDR1 DFQATT and CDR2 SNEGSKA (reference sequence). CDR3 length: 14 residues. This chain's CDR3 is CSAVGSRAYNEQFF. The CDR3 coding sequence is TGCAGTGCTGTTGGGAGCCGAGCATACAATGAGCAGTTCTTC.

In the case of this clonotype: At one of its ends the junction is not consistent with the germline gene, which may arise from a read error. V gene TRBV9 combines with J gene TRBJ1-1; no firm D call. The CDR3 has 13 residues. Germline V gene data show CDR1 as SGDLS and CDR2 as YYNGEE. Here the CDR3 reads CASSGISNTEAFF. Here the CDR3 DNA reads TGTGCCAGCAGCGGGATCTCGAACACTGAGGCTTTCTTT.

This clonotype was detected ten times or more. The rearrangement links TRBV14 to TRBJ2-3, with 11 bases identical to TRBD1. The CDR3 covers 16 residues. The germline CDR1 and CDR2 sequences are SGHDN and FVKESK. V was pared by 5 bases and J by 3 bases, with 7 bases of the junction left unmatched. The CDR3 DNA reads as TGTGCCAGCAGCTACCGAGGACAGGGGGCGACAGATACGCAGTATTTT. Translating gives CASSYRGQGATDTQYF.

This clonotype was counted many times. This chain joins TRBV18 and TRBJ2-2, with 8 bases matching TRBD1. There are 16 residues in the CDR3. Germline trimming cut 4 bases from V and 1 base from J; bases unmatched to any gene: 5. Germline V gene data show CDR1 as KGHSH and CDR2 as LQKENI. CDR3 protein: CASSLTGDVNTGELFF. In DNA form, the CDR3 reads TGTGCCAGCTCACTGACAGGGGACGTGAACACCGGGGAGCTGTTTTTT. Variable domain in full (rest from reference TRBV18 and TRBJ2-2): NAGVMQNPRHLVRRRGQEARLRCSPMKGHSHVYWYRQLPEEGLKFMVYLQKENIIDESGMPKERFSAEFPKEGPSILRIQQVVRGDSAAYFCASSLTGDVNTGELFFGEGSRLTVL.

This clonotype was seen ten or more times. The J gene is TRBJ1-1, the V gene TRBV4-2; perhaps TRBD1 as D (5 bases). The V end was cut by 4 bases, the J end by 4 bases, with 13 bases between. CDR1 is LGHNA, CDR2 YNFKEQ, per germline. The CDR3 is 14 amino acids. This CDR3 reads CASSPQEGSTEAFF. As DNA, the CDR3 is TGTGCCAGCAGCCCCCAGGAGGGGAGCACTGAAGCTTTCTTT.

Many counts were recorded for this clonotype. The chain uses TRBV7-9 and TRBJ2-1, with TRBD1 matching 9 bases. This CDR3 is built from 16 residues. Germline assignment: CDR1 SEHNR and CDR2 FQNEAQ (reference sequence). The ends lost 3 bases at V and 2 bases at J; junction bases unmatched: 5. This chain's CDR3 is CASSFLGQGTYNEQFF. CDR3 sequence (DNA): TGTGCCAGCAGCTTTCTGGGACAGGGTACCTACAATGAGCAGTTCTTC. Full variable domain (rest looked up from reference TRBV7-9 and TRBJ2-1): DTGVSQNPRHKITKRGQNVTFRCDPISEHNRLYWYRQTLGQGPEFLTYFQNEAQLEKSRLLSDRFSAERPKGSFSTLEIQRTEQGDSAMYLCASSFLGQGTYNEQFFGPGTRLTVL.

In this sample, this clonotype turned up a few times. V and J are TRBV6-2 or TRBV6-3 and TRBJ2-3, with 9 bases matching TRBD1. This CDR3 contains 15 residues. From germline, CDR1 is MNHEY and CDR2 SVGEGT. V shed 11 bases and J 5 bases; nucleotides not matched to a gene: 14. This chain's CDR3 is CAHWRGQGEKDTQYF. CDR3 nucleotides: TGTGCCCACTGGCGGGGACAGGGTGAAAAAGATACGCAGTATTTT.

This clonotype showed up just a few times. CDR3: CASTQDSAYEQYF. Written as DNA, the CDR3 is TGTGCCAGCACTCAGGACAGCGCCTACGAGCAGTACTTC. This sequence joins TRBV2 and TRBJ2-7, with a possible D match to TRBD1 (6 bases). V gave up 7 bases and J gave up 2 bases, with 12 bases separating them. The CDR3 is 13 amino acids. CDR1 and CDR2 from the germline V gene are SNHLY and FYNNEI.

The J gene is TRBJ1-2, the V gene TRBV2; 10 nucleotides line up with TRBD1. This CDR3 has 16 amino acids. J gave up 2 bases and V 5 bases, and 8 bases lay outside the gene matches. Germline assignment: CDR1 SNHLY and CDR2 FYNNEI. The CDR3 DNA follows: TGTGCCAGCAGTTACCTCGGGACAGGGGAAAACTATGGCTACACCTTC. This gives the protein CASSYLGTGENYGYTF.

This clonotype was seen a handful of times. The chain carries TRBV2 and TRBJ2-3; no reliable D call. Germline CDR1 SNHLY, CDR2 FYNNEI. CDR3 length equals 16 residues. V lost 7 bases and J 0 bases, leaving 17 bases between the germline ends. The CDR3 loop reads CASMASRLGSTDTQYF. The CDR3 DNA sequence: TGTGCCAGCATGGCTAGTCGTCTGGGGAGCACAGATACGCAGTATTTT. Supplemented by reference TRBV2 and TRBJ2-3, the full variable domain reads EPEVTQTPSHQVTQMGQEVILRCVPISNHLYFYWYRQILGQKVEFLVSFYNNEISEKSEIFDDQFSVERPDGSNFTLKIRSTKLEDSAMYFCASMASRLGSTDTQYFGPGTRLTVL.

The rearrangement links TRBV19 to TRBJ2-5; tentatively, D is TRBD1 (6 bases). The CDR3 length is 15 residues. The germline V gene encodes CDR1 LNHDA and CDR2 SQIVND (reference sequence). Trimming stripped 5 bases from V and 5 bases from J, with 18 bases between. CDR3 DNA: TGTGCCAGTAGTCCCGACAGGATTCGTTGGGAGACCCAGTACTTC. Encoded protein: CASSPDRIRWETQYF.

Only a few counts were recorded for this clonotype. This rearrangement joins TRBV19 to TRBJ2-1; TRBD2 matches at 15 bases. Trimming took 4 bases from V and 5 from J; bases not matched to a gene: 9. The germline gives CDR1 LNHDA, CDR2 SQIVND (reference sequence). CDR3 size: 18 residues. The CDR3 here is CASSRPGLAGGPNNEQFF. As DNA, the CDR3 is TGTGCCAGTAGTAGACCCGGACTAGCGGGAGGGCCGAACAATGAGCAGTTCTTC.

This clonotype was recorded many times. The rearrangement links TRBV20-1 to TRBJ2-1; D may match TRBD1 or TRBD2 (5 bases each). Germline V CDR1 and CDR2: DFQATT, SNEGSKA (reference sequence). The CDR3 has 14 amino acids. V shed 4 bases and J shed 3 bases, with 13 bases lying between them. CDR3 sequence reads: CSANRDLYYNEQFF. The CDR3 DNA is TGCAGTGCTAACCGGGACCTATACTACAATGAGCAGTTCTTC.

The V call is TRBV6-1, the J call TRBJ1-3; D gene ambiguous. This CDR3 region has 17 residues. Germline assignment: CDR1 MNHNS and CDR2 SASEGT. The ends were cut back, 2 bases at V and 2 bases at J, with 16 bases in the middle. CDR3 sequence reads: CASSEIIGVLAGNTIYF. CDR3 DNA sequence: TGTGCCAGCAGTGAAATAATTGGAGTTCTAGCTGGAAACACCATATATTTT.

This clonotype appeared many times. This CDR3 reads CASSPTSGTPGGAFF. The CDR3 nucleotides are TGTGCCAGCAGCCCAACCTCCGGGACCCCCGGCGGAGCTTTCTTT. The genes are TRBV27 and TRBJ1-1, with D maybe TRBD1 (5 bases). CDR1 and CDR2 from the germline V gene are MNHEY and SMNVEV (reference sequence). CDR3 size: 15 residues. Deletions cut 6 bases from V and 10 bases from J, with 24 bases between.

In its sample, this clonotype was seen a few times. The gene calls are TRBV5-1 and TRBJ2-5, with 7 nucleotides matching TRBD1. The V and J ends lost 4 bases and 4 bases, in that order; junction bases with no gene match: 4. The CDR3 length is 13 residues. Germline V gene sequence: CDR1 SGHRS, CDR2 YFSETQ. The CDR3 nucleotides are TGCGCCAGCAGCGACAGGGCAGCAGAGACCCAGTACTTC. Its translation is CASSDRAAETQYF.

In its sample, this clonotype was seen many times. The chain uses TRBV12-3 or TRBV12-4 and TRBJ1-3; 7 bases align to TRBD1. Losses at the gene ends were 6 bases for V and 4 bases for J; bases not matched to a gene: 3. The CDR3 has 13 residues. CDR3: CASSPGQGNTIYF. CDR3 DNA sequence: TGTGCCAGCAGCCCGGGACAGGGAAACACCATATATTTT.

In its sample, this clonotype was seen a few times. The chain links TRBV27 to TRBJ2-7, with 8 bases lining up with TRBD1. V shed 4 bases and J 3 bases; nucleotides not matched to a gene: 5. The CDR3 spans 14 residues. Germline CDR1 and CDR2: MNHEY and SMNVEV (reference sequence). The CDR3 protein is CASSSRGHGYEQYF. The CDR3 nucleotides read TGTGCCAGCAGTTCCAGGGGGCACGGCTACGAGCAGTACTTC.

This clonotype was counted many times. This chain connects TRBV12-3 or TRBV12-4 to TRBJ2-5; D uncertain. V lost 6 bases, J lost 7 bases, and 12 bases lay in between. The CDR3 is 12 residues long. CDR3 sequence reads: CASSTTSGTQYF. The CDR3, as DNA: TGTGCCAGCAGCACCACCTCGGGGACCCAGTACTTC.